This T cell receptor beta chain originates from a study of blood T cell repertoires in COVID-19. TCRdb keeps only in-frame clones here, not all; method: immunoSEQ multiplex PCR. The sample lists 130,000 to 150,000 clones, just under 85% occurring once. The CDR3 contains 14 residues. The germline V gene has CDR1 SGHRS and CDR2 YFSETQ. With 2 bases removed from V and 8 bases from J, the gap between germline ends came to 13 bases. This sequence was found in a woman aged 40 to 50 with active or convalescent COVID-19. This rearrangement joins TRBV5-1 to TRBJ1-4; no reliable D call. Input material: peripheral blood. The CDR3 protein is CASSFTRGQEKLFF. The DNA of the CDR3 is TGCGCCAGCAGCTTTACGCGAGGGCAGGAAAAACTGTTTTTT.